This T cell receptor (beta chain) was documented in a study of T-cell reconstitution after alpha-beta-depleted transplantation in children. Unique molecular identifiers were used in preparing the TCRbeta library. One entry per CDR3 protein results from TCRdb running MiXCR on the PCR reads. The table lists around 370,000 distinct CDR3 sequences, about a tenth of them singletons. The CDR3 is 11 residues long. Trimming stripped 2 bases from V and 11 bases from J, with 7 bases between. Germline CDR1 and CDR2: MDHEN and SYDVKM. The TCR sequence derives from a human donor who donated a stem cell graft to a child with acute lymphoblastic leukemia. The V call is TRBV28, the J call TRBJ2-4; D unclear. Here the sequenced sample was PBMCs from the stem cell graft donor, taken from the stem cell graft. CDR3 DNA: TGTGCCAGCAGTTTAGGGGTCCTTCAGTACTTC. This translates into CASSLGVLQYF. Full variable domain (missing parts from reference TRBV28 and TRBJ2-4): DVKVTQSSRYLVKRTGEKVFLECVQDMDHENMFWYRQDPGLGLRLIYFSYDVKMKEKGDIPEGYSVSREKKERFSLILESASTNQTSMYLCASSLGVLQYFGAGTRLSVL.